One sample yielded the 25 T cell receptor beta chains listed below, sequenced in a study of cytomegalovirus exposure and HLA in healthy donors. Both 60 Vbeta primers and 13 Jbeta primers went into the PCR. Repertoires were generated with immunoSEQ multiplex PCR, while TCRdb's copy carries only in-frame clones and drops some. The sample has under 150,000 clones, nearly 80% seen once. The sample was PBMCs. Receptors were obtained from a woman aged 40 to 50 in good health and CMV-seronegative.

The chain carries TRBV5-1 and TRBJ2-3; D not certain. Trimming took off 0 bases at V and 5 bases at J, with 10 bases between the two ends. From germline, CDR1 is SGHRS and CDR2 YFSETQ. This CDR3 comprises 14 residues. CDR3 amino acids: CASSLERGEDTQYF. The CDR3 DNA reads TGCGCCAGCAGCTTGGAGAGAGGCGAAGATACGCAGTATTTT.

The chain has TRBV29-1 and TRBJ2-7; TRBD1 matches 9 bases. This CDR3 is 12 amino acids long. Germline assignment: CDR1 SQVTM and CDR2 ANQGSEA. Written as DNA, the CDR3 is TGCAGTGCGACAGGGGGCTCCTACGAGCAGTACTTC. This codes for CSATGGSYEQYF.

J is TRBJ1-2 and V is TRBV28, with 10 bases aligning to TRBD1. V was pared by 2 bases and J by 6 bases, with 9 bases of the junction left unmatched. The CDR3 contains 16 residues. The germline V gene has CDR1 MDHEN and CDR2 SYDVKM. For the CDR3, the DNA is TGTGCCAGCAGTTTAGTCGGGACAGGGGAAGGGAATGGCTACACCTTC. Protein product: CASSLVGTGEGNGYTF.

This sequence joins TRBV4-1 and TRBJ1-1; D is unresolved. The CDR3 is 15 residues long. Trimming left V 0 bases short and J 1 base short, with 9 bases between. The V gene's germline CDR1 is MGHRA and CDR2 YSYEKL. The CDR3 protein is CASSQEETSNTEAFF. CDR3 coding DNA: TGCGCCAGCAGCCAAGAGGAGACTTCGAACACTGAAGCTTTCTTT.

The chain couples TRBV7-9 to TRBJ1-1, with 9 positions matching TRBD1. Germline loops: CDR1 SEHNR, CDR2 FQNEAQ (reference sequence). J was trimmed by 5 bases and V by 5 bases; bases with no gene match: 6. This CDR3 is built from 14 residues. The CDR3 here is CASSPGTGYTEAFF. CDR3 sequence (DNA): TGTGCCAGCAGCCCCGGGACAGGGTATACTGAAGCTTTCTTT.

Written as DNA, the CDR3 is TGTGCCAGCAGCTTAGTATCCTACACCGGGGAGCTGTTTTTT. This gives the protein CASSLVSYTGELFF. The chain combines TRBV7-2 with TRBJ2-2; D is uncertain. With 1 base removed from V and 3 bases from J, the gap between germline ends came to 6 bases. The CDR3 runs 14 residues. CDR1 and CDR2 from the germline V gene are SGHTA and FQGNSA. Full variable domain (rest looked up from reference TRBV7-2 and TRBJ2-2): GAGVSQSPSNKVTEKGKDVELRCDPISGHTALYWYRQSLGQGLEFLIYFQGNSAPDKSGLPSDRFSAERTGGSVSTLTIQRTQQEDSAVYLCASSLVSYTGELFFGEGSRLTVL.

This clone was counted a few times. This chain joins TRBV29-1 and TRBJ2-1, with D perhaps matching TRBD2 (5 bases). The CDR3 runs 14 residues. Trimming left V 3 bases short and J 7 bases short, with 16 bases between. CDR1 and CDR2 from the germline V gene are SQVTM and ANQGSEA. CDR3 nucleotide sequence: TGCAGCGTTGAGGCGGGCTTAGTACGGAATGAGCAGTTCTTC. It codes for CSVEAGLVRNEQFF.

The chain carries TRBV28 and TRBJ2-7; no firm D call. Trimming took 4 bases from V and 1 from J, leaving 11 bases between them. CDR3 length: 14 amino acids. CDR1 is MDHEN and CDR2 is SYDVKM in the germline V gene. CDR3 protein: CASSYVPGSYEQYF. The CDR3 DNA reads TGTGCCAGCAGTTACGTGCCAGGTTCCTACGAGCAGTACTTC.

The chain's CDR3 is CASSIYPRGGSAGYTF. In DNA form, the CDR3 reads TGTGCCAGCAGTATCTACCCCCGGGGAGGGTCCGCTGGCTACACCTTC. The chain uses TRBV5-4 and TRBJ1-2; D is unresolved. Germline assignment: CDR1 SGHNT and CDR2 YYREEE (reference sequence). This CDR3 comprises 16 residues. Trimming pared 5 bases from V and 7 bases from J, leaving 24 bases between. The variable domain in full, completed from reference TRBV5-4 and TRBJ1-2, reads ETGVTQSPTHLIKTRGQQVTLRCSSQSGHNTVSWYQQALGQGPQFIFQYYREEENGRGNFPPRFSGLQFPNYSSELNVNALELDDSALYLCASSIYPRGGSAGYTFGSGTRLTVV.

The CDR3 sequence: CASSPGTGGNQPQHF. CDR3 sequence (DNA): TGTGCCAGCAGTCCCGGGACAGGAGGGAATCAGCCCCAGCATTTT. V and J are TRBV6-6 and TRBJ1-5, with 8 bases lining up with TRBD1. The germline gives CDR1 MNHNY, CDR2 SVGAGI (reference sequence). V was pared by 5 bases and J by 4 bases, with 7 bases of the junction left unmatched. CDR3 size: 15 residues.

The chain recombines TRBV19 with TRBJ1-1, with D maybe TRBD1 (5 bases). The V end was cut by 5 bases, the J end by 3 bases, with 10 bases between. CDR3 size: 13 residues. Germline CDR1 is LNHDA and CDR2 is SQIVND (reference sequence). CDR3 residues: CASSVKGDTEAFF. The CDR3, as DNA: TGTGCCAGTAGTGTTAAAGGGGACACTGAAGCTTTCTTT.

This chain connects TRBV6-5 to TRBJ1-2; no firm D call. Germline CDR1 reads MNHEY; CDR2 reads SVGAGI. There are 13 residues in the CDR3. Trimming took off 5 bases at V and 4 bases at J, with 11 bases between the two ends. This CDR3 reads CASSPSSAYGYTF. The CDR3 coding sequence is TGTGCCAGCAGTCCTAGCAGCGCCTATGGCTACACCTTC.

The chain joins TRBV10-1 to TRBJ1-1; possibly TRBD1 for D (5 bases). The CDR3 is made up of 13 amino acids. The ends were cut back, 3 bases at V and 11 bases at J, with 16 bases in the middle. Germline CDR1 is WNHNN and CDR2 is SYGVQD (reference sequence). CDR3 protein: CASSEIIRGSAFF. For the CDR3, the DNA is TGCGCCAGCAGTGAAATAATTAGGGGATCGGCTTTCTTT.

This clone was detected only once. This sequence joins TRBV28 and TRBJ2-3, with D perhaps TRBD2 (5 bases). CDR1 and CDR2 (germline): MDHEN, SYDVKM. The CDR3 length is 18 residues. V lost 5 bases, J lost 0 bases, and 21 bases lay in between. CDR3 in amino acids: CASSTLTIDYASTDTQYF. CDR3 coding DNA: TGTGCCAGCAGTACATTAACCATAGACTATGCTAGCACAGATACGCAGTATTTT.

The V and J genes are TRBV6-6 and TRBJ1-3; 7 nucleotides agree with TRBD1. With 6 bases clipped from V and 0 bases from J, the junction kept 2 bases outside the gene matches. Germline CDR1 and CDR2: MNHNY and SVGAGI (reference sequence). The CDR3 is 14 amino acids. CDR3 amino acids: CASRQGGSGNTIYF. The CDR3 DNA is TGTGCCAGCAGGCAGGGGGGCTCTGGAAACACCATATATTTT.

DNA for the CDR3: TGTGCCAGCAGCCCGCGCGGGCGGGGGGGCACTGAAGCTTTCTTT. Translating gives CASSPRGRGGTEAFF. The chain carries TRBV9 and TRBJ1-1; perhaps TRBD1 as D (5 bases). Per germline, CDR1 SGDLS and CDR2 YYNGEE. V was pared by 4 bases and J by 4 bases, with 17 bases between. This CDR3 has 15 amino acids.

The chain employs TRBV28 and TRBJ1-2; 7 bases are shared with TRBD1. Trimming removed 4 bases from V and 5 bases from J; junction bases left unmatched: 7. Germline V gene data show CDR1 as MDHEN and CDR2 as SYDVKM. There are 14 residues in the CDR3. DNA for the CDR3: TGTGCCAGCAGTTCCCACAGGGGACAGTATGGCTACACCTTC. Its protein is CASSSHRGQYGYTF.

This clone occurred once. V gene TRBV2 combines with J gene TRBJ2-3, with D tentatively TRBD2 (6 bases). Trimming pared 5 bases from V and 1 base from J, leaving 10 bases between. Germline V gene data show CDR1 as SNHLY and CDR2 as FYNNEI. This CDR3 contains 14 residues. The CDR3 nucleotides read TGTGCCAGCAGTCGGGACTCCCGCACAGATACGCAGTATTTT. Residues: CASSRDSRTDTQYF.

The V and J genes are TRBV5-6 and TRBJ1-4, with a weak D call TRBD1 (6 bases). The germline V and J ends were trimmed by 6 bases and 7 bases, with 19 bases remaining between them. CDR1 is SGHDT and CDR2 is YYEEEE in the germline V gene. This CDR3 contains 15 residues. CDR3 coding DNA: TGTGCCAGCACCTACCGAACAGGGTCTCGTGAAAAACTGTTTTTT. As protein: CASTYRTGSREKLFF.

V usage is TRBV21-1 and J usage is TRBJ2-2; the table's D call, TRBD2, was not checked against the DNA. TRBV21-1 is labeled a pseudogene. The CDR3 is made up of 17 amino acids. The CDR3 is CASSNPRRALDTGELFF. CDR3 bases: TGTGCCAGCAGCAATCCTAGGAGGGCATTGGACACCGGGGAGCTGTTTTTT.

The count of this clone is one. This chain links TRBV28 with TRBJ1-5, with a possible D match to TRBD1 (5 bases). CDR1 MDHEN and CDR2 SYDVKM come from the germline V gene. Trimming removed 5 bases from V and 6 bases from J, with 20 bases in between. The CDR3 runs to 16 residues. This CDR3 is CASSPPAGKLGQPQHF. CDR3 coding DNA: TGTGCCAGCAGTCCCCCGGCAGGGAAATTAGGTCAGCCCCAGCATTTT.

V usage is TRBV2 and J usage is TRBJ2-3; 7 bases align to TRBD2. Germline V CDR1 and CDR2: SNHLY, FYNNEI. This CDR3 has 16 residues. V lost 5 bases and J lost 0; bases outside the gene matches: 8. CDR3 bases: TGTGCCAGCAGTCCTTTTAGCGGGTCTAGCACAGATACGCAGTATTTT. This encodes CASSPFSGSSTDTQYF.

The chain joins TRBV13 to TRBJ2-7, with D maybe TRBD1 (6 bases). Trimming took off 3 bases at V and 6 bases at J, with 18 bases between the two ends. CDR3 length: 15 residues. The germline V gene has CDR1 PRHDT and CDR2 FYEKMQ (reference sequence). The CDR3 loop reads CASSFEGQGLAEQYF. CDR3 coding DNA: TGTGCCAGCAGCTTCGAAGGTCAGGGGTTGGCCGAGCAGTACTTC.

The V and J genes are TRBV27 and TRBJ1-6; D uncertain. V lost 2 bases, J lost 7 bases, and 9 bases lay in between. CDR3 size: 14 residues. Germline CDR1 is MNHEY and CDR2 is SMNVEV (reference sequence). CDR3 amino acids: CASSLLSGNSPLHF. The CDR3 bases are TGTGCCAGCAGTTTACTCTCCGGGAATTCACCCCTCCACTTT.

The chain employs TRBV2 and TRBJ1-4; tentative D call: TRBD1 (5 bases). Trimming stripped 7 bases from V and 4 bases from J, with 13 bases between. CDR1 SNHLY and CDR2 FYNNEI come from the germline V gene. The CDR3 is made up of 14 amino acids. The CDR3 nucleotides are TGTGCCAGCAAACTGCAGGGTAATAATGAAAAACTGTTTTTT. Its protein is CASKLQGNNEKLFF.